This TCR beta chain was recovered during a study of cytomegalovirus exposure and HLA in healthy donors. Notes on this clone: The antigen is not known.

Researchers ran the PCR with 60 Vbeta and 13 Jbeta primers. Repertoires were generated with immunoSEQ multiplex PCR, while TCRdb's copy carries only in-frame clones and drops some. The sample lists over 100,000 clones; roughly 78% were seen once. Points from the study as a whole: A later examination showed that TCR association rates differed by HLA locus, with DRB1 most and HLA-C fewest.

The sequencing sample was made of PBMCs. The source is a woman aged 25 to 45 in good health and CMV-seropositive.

This CDR3 is CASSQDTPSRTDTQYF. The CDR3 bases are TGCGCCAGCAGCCAAGATACCCCCTCCAGAACAGATACGCAGTATTTT. V gene TRBV4-3 combines with J gene TRBJ2-3; no clear D gene. The CDR3 extends over 16 amino acids. The ends were cut back, 0 bases at V and 3 bases at J, with 13 bases in the middle. Germline V gene lookup returns CDR1 LGHNA and CDR2 YSLEER.